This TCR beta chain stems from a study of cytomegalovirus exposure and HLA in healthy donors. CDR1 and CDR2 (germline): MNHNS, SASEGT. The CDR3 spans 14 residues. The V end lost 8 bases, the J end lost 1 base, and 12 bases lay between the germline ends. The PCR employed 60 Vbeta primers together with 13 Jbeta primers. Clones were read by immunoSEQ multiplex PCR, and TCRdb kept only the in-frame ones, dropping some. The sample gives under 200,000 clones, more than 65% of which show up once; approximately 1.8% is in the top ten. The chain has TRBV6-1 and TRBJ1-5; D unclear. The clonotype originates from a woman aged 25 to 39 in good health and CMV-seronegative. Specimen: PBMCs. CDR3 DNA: TGTGCCAGCGATCGGGGAGGGAGCAATCAGCCCCAGCATTTT. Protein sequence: CASDRGGSNQPQHF.